This entry describes one T cell receptor (beta chain). These data originate in a study of blood T cell repertoires in COVID-19. Method: immunoSEQ multiplex PCR; TCRdb's copy keeps in-frame clones and lacks some. The sample records about 400,000 clones, more than 75% being singletons. The clonotype comes from a man in his forties in a cohort exposed to, infected with or recovered from COVID-19 (not recorded which). The sequenced sample was PBMCs or T cells enriched from blood (not recorded which).

The CDR3 DNA is TGTGCCAGCAGCCAAGTTGGGACTAGCGGTATCTACAATGAGCAGTTCTTC. This gives the protein CASSQVGTSGIYNEQFF. The chain links TRBV3-1 (or the pseudogene TRBV3-2) to TRBJ2-1, with 11 nucleotides matching TRBD2. The length of the CDR3 is 17 residues. With 1 base clipped from V and 3 bases from J, the junction kept 5 bases outside the gene matches. Per germline, CDR1 LGHDT and CDR2 YNNKEL (reference sequence).